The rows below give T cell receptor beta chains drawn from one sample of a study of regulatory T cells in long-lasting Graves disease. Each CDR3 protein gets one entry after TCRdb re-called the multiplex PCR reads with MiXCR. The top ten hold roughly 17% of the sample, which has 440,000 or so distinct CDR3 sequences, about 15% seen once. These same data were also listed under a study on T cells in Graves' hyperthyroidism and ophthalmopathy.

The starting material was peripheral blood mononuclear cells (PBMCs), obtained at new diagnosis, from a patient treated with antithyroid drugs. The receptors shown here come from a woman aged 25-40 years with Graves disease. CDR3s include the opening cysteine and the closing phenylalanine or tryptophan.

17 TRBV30 CAWSVRQGRVYTGELFF
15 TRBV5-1 CASSHTQREGETQYF
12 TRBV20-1 CSGTSSQETQCF
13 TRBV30 CAWSAGPFAEAFF
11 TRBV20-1 CSALRRNEQFF
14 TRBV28 CASSLSASTLTRDF
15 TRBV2 CASSDRGTGANVLTF
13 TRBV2 CASVASGENIQYF
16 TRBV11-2 CASSLNPTANTGELFF
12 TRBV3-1 CASSRASSEAFF
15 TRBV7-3 CASSLWQGAYNEQFF
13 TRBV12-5 CASGTGDSYEQYF
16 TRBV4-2 CASSQAGTMSTDTQYF
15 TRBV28 CASSFGGSGNSPLHF
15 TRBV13 CASSLRLTGYNEQFF
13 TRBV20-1 CSAILLDLNEQYF
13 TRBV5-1 CASSPSPGGQQYF
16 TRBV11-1 CASSLKIAGPYNEQFF
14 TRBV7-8 CASSLDLSGNTIYF
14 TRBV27 CASSPLGVNPPLHF
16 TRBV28 CASSFPGQGEQETQYF
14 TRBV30 CAWGSPGANQPQHF
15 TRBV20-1 CSAMGRLAGHNEQFF
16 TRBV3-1 CASSQDAASAEDTQYF
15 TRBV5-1 CASSLRESGRETQYF
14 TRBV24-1 CATSAPGRNYGYTF
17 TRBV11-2 CASSPGLAGASTDTQYF
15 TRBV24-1 CATTRGGQSTDTQYF
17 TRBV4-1 CASSSNRLAGTTGELFF
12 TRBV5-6 CASSSGSWDRHF
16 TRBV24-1 CATSDLSGETYNEQFF
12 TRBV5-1 CASSSGAGEKFF
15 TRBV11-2 CASRPTGSLGTEAFF
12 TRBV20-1 CSAADQLYEQYF
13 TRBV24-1 CATSLQGNQPQHF
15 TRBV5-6 CASSLGSGEGSEAFF
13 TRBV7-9 CAPAGGDTGELFF
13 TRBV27 CATSPGTYYEQYF
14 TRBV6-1 CASRPVFSNQPQHF
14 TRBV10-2 CASSESIQNYGYTF
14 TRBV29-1 CSVEAQGYWNEQFF
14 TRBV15 CATSREGGGWEQYF
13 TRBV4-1 CASSQADSWEQYF
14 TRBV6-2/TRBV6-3 CASSYGSSSQPQHF
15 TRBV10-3 CAISVGGGRDTEAFF
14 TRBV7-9 CASSGPNPTDTQYF
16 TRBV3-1 CASSQYTGTQNTEAFF
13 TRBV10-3 CAISEEGYNEQFF
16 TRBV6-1 CATRTSGAGGLEEQFF
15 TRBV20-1 CSATIPRTFGETQYF
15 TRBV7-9 CASSDSGGNQETQYF